This entry features one TCR beta chain sequence. The V end was cut by 2 bases, the J end by 6 bases, with 13 bases between. Germline CDR1 SGHAT, CDR2 FQNNGV. The CDR3 is 14 amino acids. PCR primers comprised 60 Vbeta and 13 Jbeta primers. The protocol was immunoSEQ multiplex PCR, while the TCRdb copy is restricted to in-frame clones and leaves out a portion. This table holds 120,000 or so clones, around 72% found once. This sample was included in a study of cytomegalovirus exposure and HLA in healthy donors. Sequencing was performed on PBMCs. The V and J genes are TRBV11-2 and TRBJ1-2; weak D call: TRBD1 (6 bases). The clonotype was recovered from a man younger than 40 in good health and CMV-seronegative. The CDR3 DNA follows: TGTGCCAGCAGCTTACGGGGGGCAGGGGATGGCTACACCTTC. This codes for CASSLRGAGDGYTF.